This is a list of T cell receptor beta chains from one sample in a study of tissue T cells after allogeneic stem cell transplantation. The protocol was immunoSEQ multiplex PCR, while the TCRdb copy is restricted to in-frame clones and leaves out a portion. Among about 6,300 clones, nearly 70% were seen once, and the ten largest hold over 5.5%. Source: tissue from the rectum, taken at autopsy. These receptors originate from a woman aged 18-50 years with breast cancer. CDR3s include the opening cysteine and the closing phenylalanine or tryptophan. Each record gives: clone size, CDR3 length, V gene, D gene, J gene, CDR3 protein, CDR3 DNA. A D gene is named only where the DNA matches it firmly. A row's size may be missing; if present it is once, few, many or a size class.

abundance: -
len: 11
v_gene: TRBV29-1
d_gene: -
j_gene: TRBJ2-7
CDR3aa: CSVARGGNEYF
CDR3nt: TGCAGCGTTGCCAGAGGGGGGAATGAGTACTTC

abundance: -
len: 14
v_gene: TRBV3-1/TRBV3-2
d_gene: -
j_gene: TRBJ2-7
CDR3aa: CASSQDFDSYEQYF
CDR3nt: TGTGCCAGCAGCCAAGATTTTGACTCCTACGAGCAGTACTTC

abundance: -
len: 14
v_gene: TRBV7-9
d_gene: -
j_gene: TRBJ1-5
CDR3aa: CASSSRFSNQPQHF
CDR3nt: TGTGCCAGCAGCTCCCGATTTAGCAATCAGCCCCAGCATTTT

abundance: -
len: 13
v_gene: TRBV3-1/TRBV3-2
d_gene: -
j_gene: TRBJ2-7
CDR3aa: CASSHRGSGEQYF
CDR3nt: TGTGCCAGCAGCCACCGAGGGTCCGGCGAGCAGTACTTC

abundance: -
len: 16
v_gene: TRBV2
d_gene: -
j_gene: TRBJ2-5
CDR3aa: CASSSPLQGGGETQYF
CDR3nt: TGTGCCAGCAGTTCGCCCCTACAGGGGGGGGGAGAGACCCAGTACTTC

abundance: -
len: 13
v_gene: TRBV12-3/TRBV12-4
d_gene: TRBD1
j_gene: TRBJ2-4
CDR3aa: CASSGTGKEFQYF
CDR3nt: TGTGCCAGCAGCGGGACAGGGAAAGAATTTCAGTACTTC

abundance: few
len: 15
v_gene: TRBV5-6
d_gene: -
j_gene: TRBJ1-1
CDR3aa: CASSLGITGSTEAFF
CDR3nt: TGTGCCAGCAGCTTGGGGATTACAGGGAGCACTGAAGCTTTCTTT

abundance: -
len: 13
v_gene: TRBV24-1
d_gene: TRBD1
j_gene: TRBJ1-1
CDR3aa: CATSGTGYTEAFF
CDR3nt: TGTGCCACCAGTGGGACAGGTTACACTGAAGCTTTCTTT

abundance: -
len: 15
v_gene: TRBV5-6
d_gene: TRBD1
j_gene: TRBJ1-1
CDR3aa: CASSLFQGAHTEAFF
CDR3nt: TGTGCCAGCAGCTTGTTCCAGGGGGCCCATACTGAAGCTTTCTTT

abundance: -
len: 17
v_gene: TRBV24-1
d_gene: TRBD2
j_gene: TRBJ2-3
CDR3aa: CATSDLGLAGAQDTQYF
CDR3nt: TGTGCCACCAGTGACCTGGGACTAGCGGGAGCCCAAGATACGCAGTATTTT

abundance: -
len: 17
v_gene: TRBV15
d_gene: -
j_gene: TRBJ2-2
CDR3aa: CATSRDHRRGGTGELFF
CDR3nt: TGTGCCACCAGCAGAGATCACCGCAGGGGAGGCACCGGGGAGCTGTTTTTT

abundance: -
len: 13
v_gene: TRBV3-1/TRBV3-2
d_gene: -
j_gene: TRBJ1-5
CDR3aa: CASSQFGDQPQHF
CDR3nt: TGTGCCAGCAGCCAATTCGGCGATCAGCCCCAGCATTTT

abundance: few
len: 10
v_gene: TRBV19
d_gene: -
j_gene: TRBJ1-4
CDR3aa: CASNREKLFF
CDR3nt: TGTGCCAGTAATCGGGAAAAACTGTTTTTT

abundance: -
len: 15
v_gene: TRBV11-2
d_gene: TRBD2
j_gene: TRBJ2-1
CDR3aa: CASSSGLAGYNEQFF
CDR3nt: TGTGCCAGCAGCTCGGGACTAGCGGGTTACAATGAGCAGTTCTTC

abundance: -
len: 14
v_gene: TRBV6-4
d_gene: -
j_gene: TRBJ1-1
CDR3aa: CASSERGGRTEAFF
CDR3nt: TGTGCCAGCAGTGAGCGGGGGGGTCGGACTGAAGCTTTCTTT

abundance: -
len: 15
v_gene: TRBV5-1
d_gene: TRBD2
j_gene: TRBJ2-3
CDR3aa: CASSPGLAGSDTQYF
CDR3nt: TGCGCCAGCAGCCCGGGACTAGCGGGTTCAGATACGCAGTATTTT

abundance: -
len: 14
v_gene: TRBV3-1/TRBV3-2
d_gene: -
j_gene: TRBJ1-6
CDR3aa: CASSQDTENSPLHF
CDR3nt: TGTGCCAGCAGCCAAGATACGGAGAATTCACCCCTCCACTTT

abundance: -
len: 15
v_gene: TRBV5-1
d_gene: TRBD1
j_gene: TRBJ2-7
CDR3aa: CASSLTWGQGYEQYF
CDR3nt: TGCGCCAGCAGCTTGACGTGGGGACAGGGCTACGAGCAGTACTTC

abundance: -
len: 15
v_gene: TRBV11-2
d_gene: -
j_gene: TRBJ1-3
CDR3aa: CASSFARGQGNTIYF
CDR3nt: TGTGCCAGCAGCTTTGCCCGAGGACAGGGAAACACCATATATTTT

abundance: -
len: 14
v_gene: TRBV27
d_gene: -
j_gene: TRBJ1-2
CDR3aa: CASRPPGPSYGYTF
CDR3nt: TGTGCCAGCAGGCCTCCGGGACCGAGTTATGGCTACACCTTC

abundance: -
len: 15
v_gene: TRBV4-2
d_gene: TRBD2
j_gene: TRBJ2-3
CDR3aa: CATQTTVAGADTQYF
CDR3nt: TGTGCCACCCAAACCACCGTGGCGGGGGCAGATACGCAGTATTTT

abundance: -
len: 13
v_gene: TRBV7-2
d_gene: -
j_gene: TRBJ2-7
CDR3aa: CASRFSPSYEQYF
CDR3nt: TGTGCCAGCAGGTTTTCCCCATCCTACGAGCAGTACTTC

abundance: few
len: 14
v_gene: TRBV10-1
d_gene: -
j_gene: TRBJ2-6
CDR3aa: CASNRATGANVLTF
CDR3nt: TGCGCCAGCAACAGGGCCACTGGGGCCAACGTCCTGACTTTC

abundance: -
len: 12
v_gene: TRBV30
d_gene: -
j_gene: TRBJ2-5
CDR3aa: CAGTPGSETQYF
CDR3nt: TGTGCCGGGACTCCAGGGAGCGAGACCCAGTACTTC

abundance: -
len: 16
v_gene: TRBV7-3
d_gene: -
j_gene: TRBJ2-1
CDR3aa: CASSLLTGVGGGEQFF
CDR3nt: TGTGCCAGCAGCTTGCTCACGGGAGTAGGTGGGGGTGAGCAGTTCTTC

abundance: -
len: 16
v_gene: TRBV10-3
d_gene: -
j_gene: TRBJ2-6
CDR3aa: CAISESISSGANVLTF
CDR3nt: TGTGCCATCAGTGAGTCGATCAGCTCTGGGGCCAACGTCCTGACTTTC

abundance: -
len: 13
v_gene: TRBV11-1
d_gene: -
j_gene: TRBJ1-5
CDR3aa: CASSFNVNQPQHF
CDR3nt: TGTGCCAGCAGCTTCAACGTGAATCAGCCCCAGCATTTT

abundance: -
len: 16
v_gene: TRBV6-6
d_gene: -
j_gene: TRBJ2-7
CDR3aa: CASRDRGASGVYEQYF
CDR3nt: TGTGCCAGCAGGGACAGGGGGGCTAGCGGGGTCTACGAGCAGTACTTC

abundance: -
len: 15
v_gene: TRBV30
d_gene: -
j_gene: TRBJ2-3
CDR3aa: CAWSSPGAITDTQYF
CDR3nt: TGTGCCTGGAGTTCTCCGGGGGCGATCACAGATACGCAGTATTTT

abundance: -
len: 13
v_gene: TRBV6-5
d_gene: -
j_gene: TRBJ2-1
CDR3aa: CAILRDTVNEQFF
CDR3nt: TGTGCCATCCTCCGGGACACAGTCAATGAGCAGTTCTTC

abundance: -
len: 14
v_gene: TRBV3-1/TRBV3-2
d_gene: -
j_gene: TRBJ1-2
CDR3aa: CASSQGGLENGYTF
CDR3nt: TGTGCCAGCAGCCAAGGTGGGTTGGAGAATGGCTACACCTTC

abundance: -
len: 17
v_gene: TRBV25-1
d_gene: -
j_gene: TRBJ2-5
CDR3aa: CASSDGPGRGQQETQYF
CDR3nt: TGTGCCAGCAGTGACGGACCTGGACGGGGCCAACAAGAGACCCAGTACTTC

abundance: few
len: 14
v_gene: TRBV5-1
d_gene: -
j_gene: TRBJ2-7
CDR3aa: CASSFQDSSYEQYF
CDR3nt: TGCGCCAGCAGCTTCCAGGATAGCTCCTACGAGCAGTACTTC

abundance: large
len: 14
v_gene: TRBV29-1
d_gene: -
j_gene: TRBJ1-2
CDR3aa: CSVEEGAGQDGYTF
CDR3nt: TGCAGCGTTGAAGAAGGTGCAGGGCAGGATGGCTACACCTTC

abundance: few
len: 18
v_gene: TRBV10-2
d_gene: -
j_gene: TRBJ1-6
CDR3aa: CASSESPRSVGYNSPLHF
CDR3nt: TGCGCCAGCAGTGAGTCCCCTCGAAGTGTGGGGTATAATTCACCCCTCCACTTT

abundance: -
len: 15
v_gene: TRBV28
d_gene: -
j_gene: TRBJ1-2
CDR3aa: CASSLSVTMGYGYTF
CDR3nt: TGTGCCAGCAGTTTATCGGTAACAATGGGCTATGGCTACACCTTC

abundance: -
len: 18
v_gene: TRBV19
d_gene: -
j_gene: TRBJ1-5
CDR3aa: CASTPYRDRRYVAQPQHF
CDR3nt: TGTGCCAGTACCCCCTATAGAGATCGAAGGTATGTGGCTCAGCCCCAGCATTTT

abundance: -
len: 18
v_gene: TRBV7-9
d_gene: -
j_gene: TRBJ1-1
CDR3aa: CASSPESDYGTENTEAFF
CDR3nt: TGTGCCAGCAGCCCCGAGTCCGATTATGGGACGGAGAACACTGAAGCTTTCTTT

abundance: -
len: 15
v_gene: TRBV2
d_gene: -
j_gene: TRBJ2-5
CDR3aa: CASRLQGGMQETQYF
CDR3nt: TGTGCCAGCAGACTACAGGGTGGGATGCAAGAGACCCAGTACTTC

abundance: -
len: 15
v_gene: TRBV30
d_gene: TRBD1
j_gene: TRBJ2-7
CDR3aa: CAWSVRDRVSYEQYF
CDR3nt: TGTGCCTGGAGTGTCCGGGACAGGGTCTCCTACGAGCAGTACTTC

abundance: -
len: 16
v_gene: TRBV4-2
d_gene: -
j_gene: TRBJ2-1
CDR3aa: CASSQGRGITYNEQFF
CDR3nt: TGTGCCAGCAGCCAAGGTCGAGGGATTACCTACAATGAGCAGTTCTTC

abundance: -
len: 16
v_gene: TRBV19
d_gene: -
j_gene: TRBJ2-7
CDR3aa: CASSMKVGTASYEQYF
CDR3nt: TGTGCCAGTAGTATGAAGGTGGGGACCGCATCCTACGAGCAGTACTTC

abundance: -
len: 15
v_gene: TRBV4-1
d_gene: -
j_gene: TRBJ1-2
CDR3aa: CASSHLARIDYGYTF
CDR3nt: TGCGCCAGCAGCCACCTCGCCCGGATTGACTATGGCTACACCTTC